This TCR beta chain was recorded in a study of a mutant IDH1 vaccine in newly diagnosed glioma listed by TCRdb under 2021. Looking at the study overall: Across visits V03 through V10, patients got a total of eight vaccinations, given in weeks 1, 3, 5, 7, 11, 15, 19 and 23. Peripheral blood was drawn at six visits: V03 (baseline), V05, V07, V10, V12 and V13. Vaccination started 4-6 weeks after radiotherapy alone, or was given together with temozolomide cycles in the groups whose treatment included chemotherapy. Prior to enrollment, standard therapy consisting of radiotherapy alone, temozolomide alone, or radiochemotherapy with temozolomide had been administered to patients, with the combination being received by most patients. The approximately 29 treated patients were about 60% male and around 40% female, with a mean age of around 40 years. For exploratory analyses, longitudinal TCRB deep sequencing was carried out in about two dozen treated patients wherever samples were available.

Preparation of the library involved the immunoSEQ multiplex PCR assay. Rearranged TCR beta chain sequences were amplified using the hsTCRB Kit according to the manufacturer's protocol. TCRB libraries were sequenced on an Illumina MiSeq. The authors processed their data as follows. The kit vendor's proprietary platform handled demultiplexing, trimming and gene mapping. TCRdb took over this immuneACCESS table, retaining in-frame rearrangements with V and J assigned. Such tables are incomplete; in checked studies, under half of the missing clones stem from an unresolved V gene, and the remainder is unexplained. V, J and clone size derive from that table, while D and trimming were established from the DNA sequence. The sample has approximately 41,000 clones on record, approximately 89% of them singletons. 3.9% of the sample is held by the ten biggest clonotypes. The time point label corresponds to: week 23, last vaccination. A 20-mer mutant IDH1 peptide at 300 micrograms in Montanide made up each vaccine dose, which was injected subcutaneously together with topical imiquimod. Newly diagnosed WHO grade 3 or 4 IDH1-mutant astrocytomas showing loss of nuclear ATRX were present in the donors. The samples were drawn from NOA16, a multicentre, single-arm, open-label phase I trial in Germany that tested a mutant IDH1 peptide vaccine in humans for the first time. Genomic DNA for TCRB sequencing was isolated from EDTA blood with the DNeasy Blood and Tissue Kit.

What the research found in general, with its limitations: No apparent relationship was observed between pseudoprogression and alterations in the top peripheral T cell clonotypes detected by TCRB sequencing. It was noted by the authors that analyses of patient blood samples could not be reproduced owing to sample limitations. PBMC samples for TCRB deep sequencing were selected based on availability. Immune responses induced by the vaccine were seen in over 90% of patients across multiple MHC alleles.

On this clone: It lacks a known antigen. One base away there is no much larger clone; base qualities are not given.

This TCR derives from a man aged 45-60 years with glioma. The sequences come from PBMCs, collected from a glioma patient whose treatment included an IDH1 peptide vaccine.

The CDR3 in this case is CASSIDNQETQYF. The DNA reads as follows: TGTGCCAGCAGTATTGACAACCAAGAGACCCAGTACTTC. The sequence links TRBV2 to TRBJ2-5, with the identity of the D gene unclear. V is shortened by 5 bases, J by 0 bases, and the region joining them spans 7 bases. The germline V gene yields SNHLY for CDR1 and FYNNEI for CDR2. The CDR3, from cysteine to phenylalanine, totals 13 residues. The retained sequence is limited to the CDR3, 39 bases, with the frame set at the first base. With all but the CDR3 taken from the reference TRBV2 and TRBJ2-5 genes, the full variable domain is: EPEVTQTPSHQVTQMGQEVILRCVPISNHLYFYWYRQILGQKVEFLVSFYNNEISEKSEIFDDQFSVERPDGSNFTLKIRSTKLEDSAMYFCASSIDNQETQYFGPGTRLLVL.